These 27 T cell receptor beta chains originate from one sample sequenced in a study of cytomegalovirus exposure and HLA in healthy donors. With 60 Vbeta and 13 Jbeta primers, the PCR was carried out. Clones were sequenced by immunoSEQ multiplex PCR, and TCRdb holds only the in-frame ones, with some missing. The sample shows around 100,000 clones, 75% to 85% of them seen only once. Sequenced: PBMCs. The receptors were sampled from a woman aged 45-59 years in good health and CMV-seropositive.

The chain uses TRBV29-1 and TRBJ1-1, with D possibly being TRBD1 (5 bases). Germline values: CDR1 SQVTM, CDR2 ANQGSEA. The length of the CDR3 is 13 residues. Trimming shortened V by 7 bases and J by 3 bases, and 15 bases separated the two germline ends. The CDR3 spells CSAAGGKYTEAFF. The CDR3 DNA follows: TGCAGCGCCGCGGGGGGGAAATACACTGAAGCTTTCTTT.

The V and J genes are TRBV2 and TRBJ2-7, with 10 bases fitting TRBD1. CDR3 length: 14 amino acids. Germline CDR1 and CDR2: SNHLY and FYNNEI. Trimming at V came to 3 bases and at J to 6 bases, leaving 5 bases not matched to a gene. The CDR3 spells CASSEGQGIREQYF. CDR3 nucleotide sequence: TGTGCCAGCAGTGAGGGACAGGGGATACGCGAGCAGTACTTC.

This clone was observed a single time. The chain employs TRBV5-4 and TRBJ1-1; D possibly corresponds to TRBD1 (5 bases). V shed 6 bases and J shed 3 bases, with 18 bases lying between them. Per the germline V gene, CDR1 is SGHNT and CDR2 is YYREEE (reference sequence). The CDR3 contains 15 residues. CDR3 loop: CASTLVGRLDTEAFF. The CDR3 DNA sequence: TGTGCCAGCACCCTCGTGGGGCGCCTCGACACTGAAGCTTTCTTT.

This chain uses TRBV30 with TRBJ2-3, with D possibly TRBD1 on 6 matching bases. CDR1 is GTSNPN, CDR2 SVGIG, per germline (reference sequence). Trimming took off 0 bases at V and 6 bases at J, with 19 bases between the two ends. The CDR3 sequence is 16 residues long. The CDR3 spells CAWSVPWGRGSDTQYF. The CDR3 nucleotides read TGTGCCTGGAGTGTACCGTGGGGCAGGGGTTCGGATACGCAGTATTTT.

V usage is TRBV10-2 and J usage is TRBJ1-1, with 7 bases aligning to TRBD1. The length of the CDR3 is 12 residues. Germline CDR1 and CDR2: WSHSY and SAAADI. J lost 4 bases, V lost 8 bases, and 4 bases had no gene match. CDR3 bases: TGCGCCAGCCGGGACAGTAGCACTGAAGCTTTCTTT. It yields the protein CASRDSSTEAFF.

This chain joins TRBV5-4 and TRBJ2-7; unclear D gene. V lost 0 bases and J lost 1, with 11 bases in between. The V gene's germline CDR1 is SGHNT and CDR2 YYREEE (reference sequence). This CDR3 has 15 amino acids. CDR3 sequence (DNA): TGTGCCAGCAGCTTGGTAGGAGTTAATTCCTACGAGCAGTACTTC. The encoded protein is CASSLVGVNSYEQYF.

This clone appeared once. V gene TRBV6-1 combines with J gene TRBJ2-2, with 12 bases that match TRBD2. This CDR3 has 15 amino acids. Unmatched junction bases numbered 1, after V lost 4 bases and J lost 4 bases. CDR1 is MNHNS, CDR2 SASEGT, per germline. CDR3 in amino acids: CASSAGLAGTGELFF. CDR3 DNA sequence: TGTGCCAGCAGTGCGGGACTAGCGGGCACCGGGGAGCTGTTTTTT.

Written as DNA, the CDR3 is TGTGCCAGCAGCCCCTTGCAGGGACAGGTCTATGGCTACACCTTC. Translating it yields CASSPLQGQVYGYTF. This chain links TRBV9 with TRBJ1-2, with TRBD1 identical over 8 bases. Germline CDR1 and CDR2: SGDLS and YYNGEE. With V trimmed by 4 bases and J by 4 bases, 9 bases remained unmatched. There are 15 residues in the CDR3.

The rearrangement links TRBV11-2 to TRBJ2-5, with 14 positions matching TRBD2. J gave up 4 bases and V 5 bases, and 15 bases lay outside the gene matches. The germline CDR1 and CDR2 sequences are SGHAT and FQNNGV. The CDR3 runs 19 residues. CDR3 DNA: TGTGCCAGCAGCCCAAGCAGTGGACTAGCGGGAGGCCCGCGAGAGACCCAGTACTTC. Encoded protein: CASSPSSGLAGGPRETQYF.

The chain links TRBV6-1 to TRBJ2-7; D is possibly TRBD1 (6 bases). The germline V and J ends were trimmed by 6 bases and 5 bases, with 11 bases remaining between them. The CDR3 is 12 residues long. Germline CDR1 reads MNHNS; CDR2 reads SASEGT. In DNA, the CDR3 is TGTGCCAGCAGCCAGACAGGACACGAGCAGTACTTC. Protein sequence: CASSQTGHEQYF.

The chain couples TRBV6-5 to TRBJ2-5; TRBD2 might be the D (6 bases). V dropped 4 bases and J dropped 7 bases, with 10 bases sitting between them. Germline V CDR1 and CDR2: MNHEY, SVGAGI. The CDR3 contains 12 residues. CDR3 DNA: TGTGCCAGCAGTTCCGCGGGGAGGACCCAGTACTTC. Translating it yields CASSSAGRTQYF.

The chain joins TRBV19 to TRBJ1-2, with D possibly TRBD1 on 6 matching bases. From germline, CDR1 is LNHDA and CDR2 SQIVND (reference sequence). The CDR3 is 14 residues long. Trimming left V 0 bases short and J 4 bases short, with 9 bases between. CDR3 loop: CASSIDRDIYGYTF. The CDR3 DNA reads TGTGCCAGTAGTATAGATCGGGACATCTATGGCTACACCTTC.

This clone was observed once. The rearrangement joins TRBV29-1 to TRBJ1-1; D may be TRBD1 (5 bases). V gave up 1 base and J gave up 1 base, with 7 bases separating them. The CDR3 extends over 13 amino acids. Germline values: CDR1 SQVTM, CDR2 ANQGSEA. In nucleotides, the CDR3 is TGCAGCGTTGAAGTGACAGCGAACACTGAAGCTTTCTTT. It specifies CSVEVTANTEAFF.

This clone has just a few counts. V and J are TRBV19 and TRBJ1-1; a possible D gene is TRBD1 (5 bases). The CDR3 loop spans 13 amino acids. Trimming removed 6 bases from V and 6 bases from J, with 14 bases in between. Per the germline V gene, CDR1 is LNHDA and CDR2 is SQIVND (reference sequence). The CDR3 nucleotides read TGTGCCAGTAGAGGAGGGGTGGTTGCTGAAGCTTTCTTT. Translation gives CASRGGVVAEAFF.

The chain combines TRBV27 with TRBJ1-2, with 10 positions matching TRBD1. Germline values: CDR1 MNHEY, CDR2 SMNVEV (reference sequence). The CDR3 runs to 16 residues. After removal of 5 bases from V and 4 bases from J, the junction contained 10 bases not matched to a gene. As DNA, the CDR3 is TGTGCCAGCAGTAATCCCGGGACAGGGGTTGGCTATGGCTACACCTTC. Its translation: CASSNPGTGVGYGYTF.

V and J are TRBV25-1 and TRBJ2-5; 9 bases match TRBD1. The CDR3 is 14 amino acids. J lost 3 bases, V lost 6 bases, and 5 bases had no gene match. Germline V CDR1 and CDR2: MGHDK, SYGVNS. For the CDR3, the DNA is TGTGCCAGCAGATTACAGGGGGCCAAAGAGACCCAGTACTTC. Its translation: CASRLQGAKETQYF.

The rearrangement links TRBV14 to TRBJ2-1; D ambiguous. V dropped 4 bases and J dropped 10 bases, with 14 bases sitting between them. Germline CDR1 reads SGHDN; CDR2 reads FVKESK. The CDR3 consists of 13 residues. The CDR3, as DNA: TGTGCCAGCAGCCCTCGGGTAATAGCCGAGCAGTTCTTC. This gives the protein CASSPRVIAEQFF.

V is TRBV2 and J is TRBJ1-1, with a possible D match to TRBD1 (5 bases). The V end lost 1 base, the J end lost 0 bases, and 12 bases lay between the germline ends. This CDR3 has 16 residues. The germline V gene encodes CDR1 SNHLY and CDR2 FYNNEI. In nucleotides, the CDR3 is TGTGCCAGCAGTGAAGTACGGGGGACGGTGAACACTGAAGCTTTCTTT. It is translated as CASSEVRGTVNTEAFF.

The chain is built from TRBV30 and TRBJ1-6, with D uncertain. The CDR3 totals 17 residues. V was pared by 2 bases and J by 2 bases, with 16 bases between. The germline V gene encodes CDR1 GTSNPN and CDR2 SVGIG (reference sequence). CDR3 DNA: TGTGCCTGGAGTCTCCGGGTATCTCTAGCCTATAATTCACCCCTCCACTTT. Translating it yields CAWSLRVSLAYNSPLHF. Looking up the rest from reference TRBV30 and TRBJ1-6 gives the full variable domain: SQTIHQWPATLVQPVGSPLSLECTVEGTSNPNLYWYRQAAGRGLQLLFYSVGIGQISSEVPQNLSASRPQDRQFILSSKKLLLSDSGFYLCAWSLRVSLAYNSPLHFGNGTRLTVT.

The chain combines TRBV25-1 with TRBJ1-2, with D possibly TRBD1 on 5 matching bases. CDR3 size: 15 residues. Germline CDR1 reads MGHDK; CDR2 reads SYGVNS. Trimming took 4 bases from V and 0 from J, leaving 12 bases between them. The CDR3 nucleotides are TGTGCCAGCAGTGCCGGAGTAGGGGCTAACTATGGCTACACCTTC. It is translated as CASSAGVGANYGYTF.

Only a few counts were recorded for this clone. The chain combines TRBV19 with TRBJ2-5; a weak D match, TRBD2 (5 bases). Gene TRBJ2-7 matches the end of the DNA better, so the J call may be wrong. The length of the CDR3 is 15 residues. Germline lookup yields CDR1 LNHDA and CDR2 SQIVND (reference sequence). Here the CDR3 reads CASSTSLGSSYEQYF. The CDR3 DNA reads as TGTGCCAGTAGTACCTCCCTAGGGAGCTCCTACGAGCAGTACTTC.

This clone has only a few counts. The CDR3 region is CASSYADRRAEKLFF. CDR3 sequence (DNA): TGTGCCAGCAGTTACGCGGACAGGAGGGCCGAAAAACTGTTTTTT. This chain joins TRBV6-6 and TRBJ1-4; 7 nucleotides match TRBD1. V trimming: 2 bases; J trimming: 8 bases; junction bases outside the gene matches: 8. The CDR3 totals 15 residues. Germline V gene data show CDR1 as MNHNY and CDR2 as SVGAGI (reference sequence).

The chain uses TRBV19 and TRBJ1-1, with a tentative D call TRBD1 (6 bases). CDR3 length: 16 amino acids. With 3 bases removed from V and 0 bases from J, the gap between germline ends came to 14 bases. Germline V gene data show CDR1 as LNHDA and CDR2 as SQIVND (reference sequence). The CDR3 nucleotides are TGTGCCAGTAGTATTGCTACAGGGACCCTGAACACTGAAGCTTTCTTT. Protein: CASSIATGTLNTEAFF.

V usage is TRBV6-7 and J usage is TRBJ2-1; possible D gene TRBD2, 7 bases. TRBV6-7 is an ORF, with its function uncertain. The CDR3 spans 13 residues. V lost 8 bases and J 8 bases, leaving 16 bases between the germline ends. CDR3 amino acids: CASPKGGVHEQFF. The CDR3 DNA follows: TGTGCCAGCCCTAAGGGGGGGGTACATGAGCAGTTCTTC.

The chain has TRBV11-2 and TRBJ1-1, with TRBD1 as a possible D gene (5 bases). CDR3 size: 15 residues. CDR1 SGHAT and CDR2 FQNNGV come from the germline V gene. Deletions cut 5 bases from V and 1 base from J, with 14 bases between. CDR3 amino acids: CASSGATWGNTEAFF. The CDR3 bases are TGTGCCAGCAGCGGGGCGACCTGGGGGAACACTGAAGCTTTCTTT.

The gene calls are TRBV2 and TRBJ1-1; no reliable D call. Germline values: CDR1 SNHLY, CDR2 FYNNEI. CDR3 size: 14 residues. Trimming pared 2 bases from V and 0 bases from J, leaving 7 bases between. CDR3: CASSESSMNTEAFF. CDR3 DNA sequence: TGTGCCAGCAGTGAATCCAGTATGAACACTGAAGCTTTCTTT. The full variable domain, with the rest looked up from reference TRBV2 and TRBJ1-1, is EPEVTQTPSHQVTQMGQEVILRCVPISNHLYFYWYRQILGQKVEFLVSFYNNEISEKSEIFDDQFSVERPDGSNFTLKIRSTKLEDSAMYFCASSESSMNTEAFFGQGTRLTVV.

The chain uses TRBV6-6 and TRBJ2-1; TRBD1 might be the D (5 bases). V was pared by 2 bases and J by 3 bases, with 11 bases between. CDR1 and CDR2 (germline): MNHNY, SVGAGI (reference sequence). The CDR3 runs 15 residues. In DNA form, the CDR3 reads TGTGCCAGCAGTTACACAGGCAAGGACTACAATGAGCAGTTCTTC. It codes for CASSYTGKDYNEQFF.